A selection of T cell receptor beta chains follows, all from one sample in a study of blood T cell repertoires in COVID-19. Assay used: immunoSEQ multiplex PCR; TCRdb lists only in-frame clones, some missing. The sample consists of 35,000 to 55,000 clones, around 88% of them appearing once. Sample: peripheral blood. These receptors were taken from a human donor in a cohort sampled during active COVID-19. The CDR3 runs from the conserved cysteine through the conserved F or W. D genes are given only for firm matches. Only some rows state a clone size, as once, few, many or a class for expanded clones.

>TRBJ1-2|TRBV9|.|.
CASSVGGGGQGYGYTF
TGTGCCAGCAGCGTAGGTGGGGGCGGGCAGGGATATGGCTACACCTTC
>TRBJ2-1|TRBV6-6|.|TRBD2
CASNPIAGNLNEQFF
TGTGCCAGCAACCCTATAGCGGGAAACCTCAATGAGCAGTTCTTC
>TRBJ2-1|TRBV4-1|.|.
CASSQVGQSGNEQFF
TGCGCCAGCAGCCAGGTGGGCCAATCCGGCAATGAGCAGTTCTTC
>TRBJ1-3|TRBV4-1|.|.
CASSQEGGGRGNTIYF
TGCGCCAGCAGCCAAGAAGGAGGAGGCAGGGGAAACACCATATATTTT
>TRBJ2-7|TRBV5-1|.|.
CASSFTVSYEQYF
TGCGCCAGCAGCTTTACAGTATCCTACGAGCAGTACTTC
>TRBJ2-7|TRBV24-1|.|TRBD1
CATSDIRQGIASYEQYF
TGTGCCACCAGTGATATCCGACAGGGTATCGCTTCCTACGAGCAGTACTTC
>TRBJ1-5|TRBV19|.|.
CASSITGSQYQPQHF
TGTGCCAGTAGTATAACAGGGAGTCAGTATCAGCCCCAGCATTTT
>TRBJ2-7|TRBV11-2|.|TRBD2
CASSPLILAGGLSYEQYF
TGTGCCAGCAGCCCCTTAATTTTAGCGGGGGGACTCTCCTACGAGCAGTACTTC
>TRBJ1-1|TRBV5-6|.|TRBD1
CASSTQGEIEAFF
TGTGCCAGCAGCACACAGGGGGAAATTGAAGCTTTCTTT
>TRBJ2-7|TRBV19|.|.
CASSGHRDANEQYF
TGTGCCAGTAGTGGCCACAGGGATGCAAACGAGCAGTACTTC
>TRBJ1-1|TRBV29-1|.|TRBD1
CSGKGAWRTEAFF
TGCAGCGGGAAGGGGGCTTGGAGAACTGAAGCTTTCTTT
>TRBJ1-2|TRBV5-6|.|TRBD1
CASSLATGEDYGYTF
TGTGCCAGCAGCTTGGCAACAGGGGAGGACTATGGCTACACCTTC
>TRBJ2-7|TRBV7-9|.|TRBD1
CASSFPGQGLYEQYF
TGTGCCAGCAGCTTTCCCGGACAGGGTCTCTACGAGCAGTACTTC
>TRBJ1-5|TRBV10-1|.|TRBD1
CASSGNTGVHSNQPQHF
TGCGCCAGCAGTGGAAACACAGGGGTCCATAGCAATCAGCCCCAGCATTTT
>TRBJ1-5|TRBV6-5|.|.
CASSPHDRRNQPQHF
TGTGCCAGCAGTCCACACGACAGGAGGAATCAGCCCCAGCATTTT
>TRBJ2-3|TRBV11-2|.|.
CASSLDIRDTQYF
TGTGCCAGCAGCTTAGATATCCGGGATACGCAGTATTTT
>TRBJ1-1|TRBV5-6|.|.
CASSGDPGRGTEAFF
TGTGCCAGCAGCGGTGATCCGGGGAGGGGGACTGAAGCTTTCTTT
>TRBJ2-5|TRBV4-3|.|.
CASSPLTGPETQYF
TGCGCCAGCAGCCCTCTTACAGGGCCAGAGACCCAGTACTTC
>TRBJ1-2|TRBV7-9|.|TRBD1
CASSGRLRQGEYYGYTF
TGTGCCAGCAGCGGCAGGTTAAGGCAGGGGGAGTACTATGGCTACACCTTC
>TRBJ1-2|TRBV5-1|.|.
CASSFMGATLDGYTF
TGCGCCAGCAGCTTCATGGGGGCGACCTTGGATGGCTACACCTTC
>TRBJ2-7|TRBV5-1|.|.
CASSLGGDTYEQYF
TGCGCCAGCAGCTTGGGGGGCGATACCTACGAGCAGTACTTC
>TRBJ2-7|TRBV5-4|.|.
CASSLQGGGGREQYF
TGTGCCAGCAGCTTGCAGGGGGGCGGGGGGCGAGAGCAGTACTTC
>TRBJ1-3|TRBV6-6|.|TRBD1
CASSLPGTGVGNTIYF
TGTGCCAGCAGCCTCCCGGGGACAGGGGTGGGAAACACCATATATTTT
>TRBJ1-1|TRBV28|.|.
CASSWNPGIEAFF
TGTGCCAGCAGTTGGAATCCAGGTATTGAAGCTTTCTTT
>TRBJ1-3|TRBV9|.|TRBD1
CASSDSTGASGNTIYF
TGTGCCAGCAGCGATTCGACAGGGGCGTCCGGAAACACCATATATTTT
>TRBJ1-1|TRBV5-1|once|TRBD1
CASSSADRGNTEAFF
TGCGCCAGCAGTTCCGCCGACAGGGGTAATACTGAAGCTTTCTTT
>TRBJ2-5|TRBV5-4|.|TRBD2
CASSSGTSGKETQYF
TGTGCCAGCAGCTCTGGGACTAGCGGAAAAGAGACCCAGTACTTC
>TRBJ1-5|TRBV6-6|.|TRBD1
CASSLKGTAFNQPQHF
TGTGCCAGCAGTTTAAAAGGGACAGCCTTCAATCAGCCCCAGCATTTT
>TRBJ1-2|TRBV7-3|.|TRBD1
CASSLTGDDGYTF
TGTGCCAGCAGCCTGACAGGGGACGATGGCTACACCTTC
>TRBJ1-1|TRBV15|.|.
CATSRDPRENTEAFF
TGTGCCACCAGCAGAGATCCCAGGGAGAACACTGAAGCTTTCTTT
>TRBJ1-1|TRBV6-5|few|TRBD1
CASKGTGSPEAFF
TGTGCCAGCAAAGGGACAGGGTCCCCTGAAGCTTTCTTT
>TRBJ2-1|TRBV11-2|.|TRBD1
CASSLMTGNNEQFF
TGTGCCAGCAGCTTAATGACAGGGAACAATGAGCAGTTCTTC
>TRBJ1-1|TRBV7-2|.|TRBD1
CASSLRDRGNTEAFF
TGTGCCAGCAGCCTCCGGGACAGGGGTAACACTGAAGCTTTCTTT
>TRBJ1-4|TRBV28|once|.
CASSLPRATNEKLFF
TGTGCCAGCAGTTTACCCCGGGCAACTAATGAAAAACTGTTTTTT
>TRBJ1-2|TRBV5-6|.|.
CASSLGPSNYGYTF
TGTGCCAGCAGCTTGGGGCCTTCTAACTATGGCTACACCTTC
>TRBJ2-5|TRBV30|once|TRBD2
CAWLLAGGSKTQYF
TGTGCCTGGTTACTAGCGGGAGGAAGTAAGACCCAGTACTTC
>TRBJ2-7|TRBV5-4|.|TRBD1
CASSRDREGEQYF
TGTGCCAGCAGCCGGGACAGGGAGGGGGAGCAGTACTTC
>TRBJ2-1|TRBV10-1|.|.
CASTKGGGNEQFF
TGCGCCAGCACCAAGGGGGGGGGAAATGAGCAGTTCTTC
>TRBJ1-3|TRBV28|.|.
CATIPVAPRSGNTIYF
TGTGCCACCATCCCAGTGGCGCCAAGGAGTGGAAACACCATATATTTT
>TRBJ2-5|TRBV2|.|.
CASAQRVETQYF
TGTGCCAGTGCCCAGCGGGTAGAGACCCAGTACTTC
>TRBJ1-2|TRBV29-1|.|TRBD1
CSVLDRGHTNSNYGYTF
TGCAGCGTTCTAGACAGGGGCCATACAAACTCTAACTATGGCTACACCTTC
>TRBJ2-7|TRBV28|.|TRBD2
CASSFTLPGTSGRAGEQYF
TGTGCCAGCAGTTTCACACTCCCGGGCACTAGCGGGAGGGCAGGTGAGCAGTACTTC
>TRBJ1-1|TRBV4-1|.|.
CASSRVGTPNTEAFF
TGCGCCAGCAGCCGAGTCGGGACTCCGAACACTGAAGCTTTCTTT
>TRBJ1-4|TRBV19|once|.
CASSIQGKTTNEKLFF
TGTGCCAGTAGTATACAGGGGAAGACAACTAATGAAAAACTGTTTTTT
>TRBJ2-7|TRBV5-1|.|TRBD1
CASSLEGTGPSYEQYF
TGCGCCAGCAGCTTGGAAGGGACAGGGCCTTCCTACGAGCAGTACTTC
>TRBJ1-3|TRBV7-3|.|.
CASSLDGNSGNTIYF
TGTGCCAGCAGCTTGGACGGGAACTCTGGAAACACCATATATTTT
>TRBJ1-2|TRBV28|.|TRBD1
CASSLMGQGYGYTF
TGTGCCAGCAGTTTAATGGGACAGGGCTATGGCTACACCTTC
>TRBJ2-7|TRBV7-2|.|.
CASSLVGSAYEQYF
TGTGCCAGCAGCTTAGTCGGTAGCGCCTACGAGCAGTACTTC
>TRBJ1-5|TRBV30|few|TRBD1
CAWRQGASSNQPQHF
TGTGCCTGGAGACAGGGGGCAAGTAGCAATCAGCCCCAGCATTTT
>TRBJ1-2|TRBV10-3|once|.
CAISLRGQTLHYGYTF
TGTGCCATCAGCCTCCGGGGTCAGACCCTTCACTATGGCTACACCTTC
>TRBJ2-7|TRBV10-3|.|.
CAIRDSYEQYF
TGTGCCATCAGGGACAGCTACGAGCAGTACTTC
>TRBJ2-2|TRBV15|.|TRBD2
CATNGGEGDTGELFF
TGTGCCACCAATGGGGGGGAGGGTGACACCGGGGAGCTGTTTTTT